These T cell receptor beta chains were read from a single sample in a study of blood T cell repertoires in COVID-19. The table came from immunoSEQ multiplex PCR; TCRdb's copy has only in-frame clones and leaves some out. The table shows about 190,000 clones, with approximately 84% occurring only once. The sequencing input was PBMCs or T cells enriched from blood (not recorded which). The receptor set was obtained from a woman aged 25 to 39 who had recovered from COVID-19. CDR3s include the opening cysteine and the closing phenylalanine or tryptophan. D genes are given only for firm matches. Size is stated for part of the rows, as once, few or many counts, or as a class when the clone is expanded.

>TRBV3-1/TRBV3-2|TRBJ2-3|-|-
CASSPGGRGRDTQYF
TGTGCCAGCAGCCCCGGGGGGCGGGGGCGAGATACGCAGTATTTT
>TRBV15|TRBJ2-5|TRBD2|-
CATSRDRLAGGRETQYF
TGTGCCACCAGCAGAGATAGGCTAGCGGGAGGGAGAGAGACCCAGTACTTC
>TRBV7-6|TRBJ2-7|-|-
CASSPRYGSSYEQYF
TGTGCCAGCAGCCCCCGGTACGGGAGCTCCTACGAGCAGTACTTC
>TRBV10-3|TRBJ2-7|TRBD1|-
CAMGTGSYEQYF
TGTGCCATGGGGACAGGGAGCTACGAGCAGTACTTC
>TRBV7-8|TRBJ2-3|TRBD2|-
CASSGPSGYLTDTQYF
TGTGCCAGCAGCGGTCCTAGCGGGTACCTCACAGATACGCAGTATTTT
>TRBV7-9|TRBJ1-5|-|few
CASSRTGFGQPQHF
TGTGCCAGCAGCAGAACAGGTTTCGGTCAGCCCCAGCATTTT
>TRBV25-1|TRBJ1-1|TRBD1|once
CASRGQGWTEAFF
TGTGCCAGCAGAGGACAGGGGTGGACTGAAGCTTTCTTT
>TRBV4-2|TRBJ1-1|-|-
CASSQDLLNTEAFF
TGTGCCAGCAGCCAAGACCTCTTGAACACTGAAGCTTTCTTT
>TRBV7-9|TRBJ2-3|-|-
CASSLAAGGTDTQYF
TGTGCCAGCAGCTTAGCGGCAGGGGGCACAGATACGCAGTATTTT
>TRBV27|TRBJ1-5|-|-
CASSSLSRVSNQPQHF
TGTGCCAGCAGTTCCTTATCCAGGGTCAGCAATCAGCCCCAGCATTTT
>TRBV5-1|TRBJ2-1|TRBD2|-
CASSTSGTTNEQFF
TGCGCCAGCAGCACCAGCGGGACGACCAATGAGCAGTTCTTC
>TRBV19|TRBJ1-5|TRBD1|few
CASSIEVAGGQPQHF
TGTGCCAGTAGTATAGAGGTGGCAGGGGGTCAGCCCCAGCATTTT
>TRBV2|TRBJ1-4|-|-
CASRAGEKLFF
TGTGCCAGCAGGGCGGGGGAAAAACTGTTTTTT
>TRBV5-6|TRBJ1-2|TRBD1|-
CASSWGQPEGTNYGYTF
TGTGCCAGCAGCTGGGGACAGCCCGAGGGTACTAACTATGGCTACACCTTC
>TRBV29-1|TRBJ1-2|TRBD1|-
CSVEVGRGLGYGYTF
TGCAGCGTTGAAGTAGGCAGGGGGCTCGGCTATGGCTACACCTTC
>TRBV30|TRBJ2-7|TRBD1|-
CAWKDRAYEQYF
TGTGCCTGGAAGGACAGGGCCTACGAGCAGTACTTC
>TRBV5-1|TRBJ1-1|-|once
CASSLSQGPEAFF
TGCGCCAGCAGCCTATCGCAGGGGCCTGAAGCTTTCTTT
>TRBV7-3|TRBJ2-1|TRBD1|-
CASSLFNTGTGMSQSFF
TGTGCCAGCAGCTTATTTAACACCGGGACAGGGATGTCACAATCGTTCTTC
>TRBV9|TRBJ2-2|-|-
CASSFRPSGVSGNTGELFF
TGTGCCAGCAGCTTTCGTCCCTCCGGGGTCTCCGGGAACACCGGGGAGCTGTTTTTT
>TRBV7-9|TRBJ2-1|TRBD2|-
CASSPPTIRLAGGGQFF
TGTGCCAGCAGCCCCCCAACCATACGACTAGCGGGAGGTGGGCAGTTCTTC
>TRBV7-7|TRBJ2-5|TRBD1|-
CASSLAFRGQGGETQYF
TGTGCTAGCAGCTTAGCATTTAGGGGACAGGGAGGAGAGACCCAGTACTTC
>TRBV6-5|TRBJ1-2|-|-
CASRGLGLSGYTF
TGTGCCAGCAGAGGATTGGGACTCTCTGGCTACACCTTC
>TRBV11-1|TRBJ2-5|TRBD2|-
CASSLGTSGRMETQYF
TGTGCCAGCAGCTTAGGGACTAGCGGGAGGATGGAGACCCAGTACTTC
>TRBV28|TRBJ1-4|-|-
CASSSAAEKLFF
TGTGCCAGCAGCTCCGCGGCGGAAAAACTGTTTTTT
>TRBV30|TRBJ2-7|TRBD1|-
CAWSPPGQVLIEQYF
TGTGCCTGGAGTCCTCCGGGACAGGTATTGATCGAGCAGTACTTC
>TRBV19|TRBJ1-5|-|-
CASSTSRGRDQPQHF
TGTGCCAGTAGTACCTCCAGGGGCAGGGATCAGCCCCAGCATTTT
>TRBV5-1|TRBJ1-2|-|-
CASSLSWPIGVGYTF
TGCGCCAGCAGCTTGAGCTGGCCGATCGGGGTCGGCTACACCTTC
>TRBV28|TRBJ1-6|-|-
CASNGGGPNSPLHF
TGTGCCAGCAATGGGGGAGGACCCAATTCACCCCTCCACTTT
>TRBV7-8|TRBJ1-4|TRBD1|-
CASSLRTGREKLFF
TGTGCCAGCAGCTTAAGGACAGGGAGGGAAAAACTGTTTTTT
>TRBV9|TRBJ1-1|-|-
CASSPRQENTEAFF
TGTGCCAGCAGCCCCCGGCAGGAGAACACTGAAGCTTTCTTT
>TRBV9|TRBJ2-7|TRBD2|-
CASSPRDYSSYEQYF
TGTGCCAGCAGCCCCCGGGACTATAGCTCCTACGAGCAGTACTTC
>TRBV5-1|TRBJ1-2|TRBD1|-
CASSLGQGASPNYGYTF
TGCGCCAGCAGCTTGGGACAGGGGGCAAGCCCTAACTATGGCTACACCTTC